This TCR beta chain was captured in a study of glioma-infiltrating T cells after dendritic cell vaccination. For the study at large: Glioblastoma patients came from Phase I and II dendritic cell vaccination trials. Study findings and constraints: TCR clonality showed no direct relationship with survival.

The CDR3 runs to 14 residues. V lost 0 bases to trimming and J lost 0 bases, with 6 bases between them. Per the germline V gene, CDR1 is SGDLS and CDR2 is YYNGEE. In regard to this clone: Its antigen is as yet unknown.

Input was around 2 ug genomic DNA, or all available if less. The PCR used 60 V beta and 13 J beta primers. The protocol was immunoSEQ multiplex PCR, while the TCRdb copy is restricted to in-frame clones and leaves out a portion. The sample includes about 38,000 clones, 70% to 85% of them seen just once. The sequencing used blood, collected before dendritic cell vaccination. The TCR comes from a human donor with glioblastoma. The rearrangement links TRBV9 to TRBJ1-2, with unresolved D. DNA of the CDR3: TGTGCCAGCAGCGTAGCAGGCACTAACTATGGCTACACCTTC. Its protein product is CASSVAGTNYGYTF.